The sequence of this T cell receptor (beta chain) was determined in a study of siplizumab effects on memory and regulatory T cells. The J segment lost 1 base and the V segment lost 7 bases, leaving 3 bases of the junction unmatched. In germline, CDR1 is SQVTM, CDR2 ANQGSEA. This CDR3 contains 13 residues. TCRdb's table, derived via immunoSEQ multiplex PCR, lists solely in-frame clones and lacks some. The sample consists of more than 50,000 clones, approximately 93% of them appearing once. The J gene is TRBJ2-2, the V gene TRBV29-1, with TRBD1 matching over 7 bases. The sequenced material came from CD8+ T cells sorted from blood. This receptor was taken from a human donor in good health. CDR3 loop: CSAQGENTGELFF. DNA of the CDR3: TGCAGCGCCCAGGGGGAGAACACCGGGGAGCTGTTTTTT.